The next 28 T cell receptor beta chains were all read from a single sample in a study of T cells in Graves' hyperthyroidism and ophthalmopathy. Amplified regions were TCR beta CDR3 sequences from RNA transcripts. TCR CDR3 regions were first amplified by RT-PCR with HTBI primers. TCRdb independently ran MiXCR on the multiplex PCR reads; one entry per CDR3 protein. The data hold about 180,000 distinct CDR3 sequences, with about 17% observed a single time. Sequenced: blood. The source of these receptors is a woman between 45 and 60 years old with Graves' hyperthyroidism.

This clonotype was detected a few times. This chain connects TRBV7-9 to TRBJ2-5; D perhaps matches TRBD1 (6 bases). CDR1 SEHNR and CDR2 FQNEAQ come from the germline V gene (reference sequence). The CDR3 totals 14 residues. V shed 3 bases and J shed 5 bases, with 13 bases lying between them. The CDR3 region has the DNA TGTGCCAGCAGCTTCAGGGGCGAGGGGGAGACCCAGTACTTC. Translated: CASSFRGEGETQYF. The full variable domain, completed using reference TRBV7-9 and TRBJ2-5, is DTGVSQNPRHKITKRGQNVTFRCDPISEHNRLYWYRQTLGQGPEFLTYFQNEAQLEKSRLLSDRFSAERPKGSFSTLEIQRTEQGDSAMYLCASSFRGEGETQYFGPGTRLLVL.

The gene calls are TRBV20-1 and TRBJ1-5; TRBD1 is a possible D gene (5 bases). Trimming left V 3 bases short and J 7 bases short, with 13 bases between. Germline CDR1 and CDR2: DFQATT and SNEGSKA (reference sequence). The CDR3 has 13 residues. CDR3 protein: CSARMYTGQPQHF. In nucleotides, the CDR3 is TGCAGTGCTAGGATGTACACAGGCCAGCCCCAGCATTTT.

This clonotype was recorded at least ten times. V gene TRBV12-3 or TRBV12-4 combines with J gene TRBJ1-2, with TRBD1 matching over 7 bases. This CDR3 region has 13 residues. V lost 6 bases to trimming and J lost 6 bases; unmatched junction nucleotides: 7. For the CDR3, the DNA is TGTGCCAGCAGCCGGGACAGCGGAAATGGCTACACCTTC. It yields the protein CASSRDSGNGYTF.

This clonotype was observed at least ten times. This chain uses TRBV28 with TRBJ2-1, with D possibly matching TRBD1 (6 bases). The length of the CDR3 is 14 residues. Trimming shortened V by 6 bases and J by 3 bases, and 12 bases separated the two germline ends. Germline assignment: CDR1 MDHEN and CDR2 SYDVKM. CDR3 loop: CASRPGTSYNEQFF. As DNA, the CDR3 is TGTGCCAGCAGACCAGGGACAAGCTACAATGAGCAGTTCTTC.

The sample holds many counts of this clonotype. The chain's CDR3 is CASKDRGRVNTEAFF. The CDR3 coding sequence is TGTGCCAGCAAGGACAGGGGGCGGGTGAACACTGAAGCTTTCTTT. This sequence joins TRBV2 and TRBJ1-1, with 11 bases identical to TRBD1. From germline, CDR1 is SNHLY and CDR2 FYNNEI. After removal of 7 bases from V and 0 bases from J, the junction contained 4 bases not matched to a gene. The CDR3 is 15 residues long.

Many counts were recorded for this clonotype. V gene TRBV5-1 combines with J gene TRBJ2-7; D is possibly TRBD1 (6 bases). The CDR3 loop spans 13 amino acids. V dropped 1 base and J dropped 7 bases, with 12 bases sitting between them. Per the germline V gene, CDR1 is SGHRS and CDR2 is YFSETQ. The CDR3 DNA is TGCGCCAGCAGCTTGTCGGCCACAGGGGAGCAGTACTTC. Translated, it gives CASSLSATGEQYF.

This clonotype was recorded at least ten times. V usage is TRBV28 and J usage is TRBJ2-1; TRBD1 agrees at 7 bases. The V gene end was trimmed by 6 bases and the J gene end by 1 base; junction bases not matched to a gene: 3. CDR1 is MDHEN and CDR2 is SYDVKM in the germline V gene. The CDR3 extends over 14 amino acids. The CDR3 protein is CASRTGQSYNEQFF. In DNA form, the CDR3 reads TGTGCCAGCAGAACGGGACAGTCCTACAATGAGCAGTTCTTC. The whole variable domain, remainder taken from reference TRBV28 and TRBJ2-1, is DVKVTQSSRYLVKRTGEKVFLECVQDMDHENMFWYRQDPGLGLRLIYFSYDVKMKEKGDIPEGYSVSREKKERFSLILESASTNQTSMYLCASRTGQSYNEQFFGPGTRLTVL.

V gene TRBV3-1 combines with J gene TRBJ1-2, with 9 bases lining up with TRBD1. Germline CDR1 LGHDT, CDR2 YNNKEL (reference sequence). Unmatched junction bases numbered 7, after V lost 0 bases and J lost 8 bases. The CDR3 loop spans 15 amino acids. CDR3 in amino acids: CASSQDRWTGDGYTF. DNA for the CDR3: TGTGCCAGCAGCCAAGATCGGTGGACAGGGGACGGCTACACCTTC.

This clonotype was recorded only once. CDR3 region: CASSRLAGGPYNEQFF. CDR3 sequence (DNA): TGTGCCAGCAGCCGACTAGCGGGAGGACCCTACAATGAGCAGTTCTTC. The J gene is TRBJ2-1, the V gene TRBV11-2, with TRBD2 matching 13 bases. Unmatched junction bases numbered 3, after V lost 5 bases and J lost 2 bases. The CDR3 consists of 16 residues. CDR1 and CDR2 from the germline V gene are SGHAT and FQNNGV.

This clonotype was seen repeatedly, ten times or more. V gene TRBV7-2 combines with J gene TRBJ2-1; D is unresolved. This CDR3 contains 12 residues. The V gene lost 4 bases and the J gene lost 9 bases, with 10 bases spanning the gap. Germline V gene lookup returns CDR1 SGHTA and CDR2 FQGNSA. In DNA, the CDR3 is TGTGCCAGCAGCTGGTATGCAGGTGAGCAGTTCTTC. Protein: CASSWYAGEQFF.

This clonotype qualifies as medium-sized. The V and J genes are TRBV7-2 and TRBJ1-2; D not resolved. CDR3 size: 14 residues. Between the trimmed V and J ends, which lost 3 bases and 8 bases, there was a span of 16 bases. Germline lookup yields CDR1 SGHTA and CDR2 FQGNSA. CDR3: CASSFSSRVMGYTF. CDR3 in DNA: TGTGCCAGCAGCTTCTCCTCCCGGGTAATGGGCTACACCTTC. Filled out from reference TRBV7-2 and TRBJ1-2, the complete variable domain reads GAGVSQSPSNKVTEKGKDVELRCDPISGHTALYWYRQSLGQGLEFLIYFQGNSAPDKSGLPSDRFSAERTGGSVSTLTIQRTQQEDSAVYLCASSFSSRVMGYTFGSGTRLTVV.

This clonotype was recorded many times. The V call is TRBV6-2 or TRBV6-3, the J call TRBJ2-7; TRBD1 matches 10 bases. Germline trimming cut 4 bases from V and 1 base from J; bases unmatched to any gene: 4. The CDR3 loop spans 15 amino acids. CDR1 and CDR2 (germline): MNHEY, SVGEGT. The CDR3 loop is CASSLGQGRSYEQYF. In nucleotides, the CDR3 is TGTGCCAGCAGTTTGGGACAGGGGAGATCCTACGAGCAGTACTTC.

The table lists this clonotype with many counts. In nucleotides, the CDR3 is TGTGCCAGCAGTCCCGGGACAGGGGGGAATGAGCAGTTCTTC. This sequence encodes CASSPGTGGNEQFF. The rearrangement links TRBV5-6 to TRBJ2-1; 11 bases map to TRBD1. The CDR3 extends over 14 amino acids. Germline CDR1 is SGHDT and CDR2 is YYEEEE. Trimming removed 5 bases from V and 7 bases from J; junction bases left unmatched: 5.

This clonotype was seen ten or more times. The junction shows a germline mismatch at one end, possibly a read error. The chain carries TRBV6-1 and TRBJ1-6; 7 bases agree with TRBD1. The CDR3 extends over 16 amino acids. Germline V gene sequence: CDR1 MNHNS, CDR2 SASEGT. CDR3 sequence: CASSASGGSYDSPLHF. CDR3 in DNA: TGTGCCAGCAGTGCCTCAGGGGGTTCCTATGATTCACCCCTCCACTTT.

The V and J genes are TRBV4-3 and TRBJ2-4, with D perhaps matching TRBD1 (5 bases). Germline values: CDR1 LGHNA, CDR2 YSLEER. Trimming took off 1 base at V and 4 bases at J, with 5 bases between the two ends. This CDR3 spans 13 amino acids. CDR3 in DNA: TGCGCCAGCAGCCAAGGACAGAAAAACATTCAGTACTTC. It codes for CASSQGQKNIQYF.

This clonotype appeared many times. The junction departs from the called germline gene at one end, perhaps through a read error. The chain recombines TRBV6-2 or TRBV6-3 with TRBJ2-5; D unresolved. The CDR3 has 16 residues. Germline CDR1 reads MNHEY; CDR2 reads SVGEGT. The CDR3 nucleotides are TGTGCCAGCAGCACCCGGGCAGGCAAGCTCCAAGAGGCCCAGTACTTC. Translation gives CASSTRAGKLQEAQYF.

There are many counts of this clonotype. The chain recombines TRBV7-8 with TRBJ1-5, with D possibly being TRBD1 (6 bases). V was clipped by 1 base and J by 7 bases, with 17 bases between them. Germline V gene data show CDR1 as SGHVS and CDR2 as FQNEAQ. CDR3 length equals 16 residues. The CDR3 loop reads CASSLGGGTQSQPQHF. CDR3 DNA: TGTGCCAGCAGCTTAGGGGGAGGGACACAATCCCAGCCCCAGCATTTT.

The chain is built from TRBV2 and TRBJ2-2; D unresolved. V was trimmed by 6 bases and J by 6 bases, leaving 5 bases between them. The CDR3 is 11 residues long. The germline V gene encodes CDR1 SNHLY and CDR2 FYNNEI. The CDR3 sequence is CASSEPGELFF. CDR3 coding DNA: TGTGCCAGCAGCGAACCCGGGGAGCTGTTTTTT. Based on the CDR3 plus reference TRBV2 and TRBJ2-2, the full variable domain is EPEVTQTPSHQVTQMGQEVILRCVPISNHLYFYWYRQILGQKVEFLVSFYNNEISEKSEIFDDQFSVERPDGSNFTLKIRSTKLEDSAMYFCASSEPGELFFGEGSRLTVL.

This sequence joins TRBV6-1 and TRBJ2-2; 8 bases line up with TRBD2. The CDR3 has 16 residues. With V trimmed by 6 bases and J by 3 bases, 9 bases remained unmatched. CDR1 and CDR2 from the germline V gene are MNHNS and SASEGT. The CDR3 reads CASSPSPGGYTGELFF. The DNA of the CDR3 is TGTGCCAGCAGCCCCTCGCCGGGGGGGTACACCGGGGAGCTGTTTTTT.

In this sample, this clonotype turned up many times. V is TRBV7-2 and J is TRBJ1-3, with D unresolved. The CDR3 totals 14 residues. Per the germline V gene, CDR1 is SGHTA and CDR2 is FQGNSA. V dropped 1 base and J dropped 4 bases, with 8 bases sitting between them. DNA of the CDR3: TGTGCCAGCAGCTTAGATGGGAGAGGAAACACCATATATTTT. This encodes CASSLDGRGNTIYF.

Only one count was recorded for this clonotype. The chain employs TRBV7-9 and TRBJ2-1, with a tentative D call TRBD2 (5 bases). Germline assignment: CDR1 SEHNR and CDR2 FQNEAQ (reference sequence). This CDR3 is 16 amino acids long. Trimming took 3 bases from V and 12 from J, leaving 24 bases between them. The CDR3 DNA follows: TGTGCCAGCAGCTTTGGGTACAGTCCTTTCGGGGATGTGCAGTTCTTC. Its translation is CASSFGYSPFGDVQFF.

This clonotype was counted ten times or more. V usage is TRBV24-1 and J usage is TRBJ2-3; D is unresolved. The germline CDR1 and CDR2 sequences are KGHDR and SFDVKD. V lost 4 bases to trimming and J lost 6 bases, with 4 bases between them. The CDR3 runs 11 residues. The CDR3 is CATSEGDTQYF. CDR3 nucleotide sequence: TGTGCCACCAGTGAGGGGGATACGCAGTATTTT.

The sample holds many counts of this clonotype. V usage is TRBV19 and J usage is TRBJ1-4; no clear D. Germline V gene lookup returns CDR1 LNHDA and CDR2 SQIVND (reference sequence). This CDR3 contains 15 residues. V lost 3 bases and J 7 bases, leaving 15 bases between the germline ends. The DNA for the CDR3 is TGTGCCAGTAGTATCGCGGCAGGCTTCGGTGAAAAACTGTTTTTT. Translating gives CASSIAAGFGEKLFF.

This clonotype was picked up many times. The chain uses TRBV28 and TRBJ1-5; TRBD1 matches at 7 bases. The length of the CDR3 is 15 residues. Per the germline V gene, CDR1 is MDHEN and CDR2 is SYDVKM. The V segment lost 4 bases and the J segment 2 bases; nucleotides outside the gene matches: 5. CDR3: CASSSGQAGNQPQHF. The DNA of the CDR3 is TGTGCCAGCAGTTCAGGACAGGCCGGCAATCAGCCCCAGCATTTT.

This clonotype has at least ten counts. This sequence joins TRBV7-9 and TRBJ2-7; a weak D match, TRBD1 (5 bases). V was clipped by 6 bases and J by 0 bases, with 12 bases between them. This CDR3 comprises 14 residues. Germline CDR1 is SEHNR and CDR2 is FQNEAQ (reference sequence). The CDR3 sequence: CASRPMTASYEQYF. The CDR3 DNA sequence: TGTGCCAGCAGACCTATGACAGCCTCCTACGAGCAGTACTTC.

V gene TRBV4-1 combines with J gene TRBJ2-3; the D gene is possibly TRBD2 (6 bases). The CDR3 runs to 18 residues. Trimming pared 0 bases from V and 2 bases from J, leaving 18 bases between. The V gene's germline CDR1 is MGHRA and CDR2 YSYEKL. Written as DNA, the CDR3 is TGCGCCAGCAGCCAAGAGGGAGGAGGCAGACCCATCACAGATACGCAGTATTTT. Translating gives CASSQEGGGRPITDTQYF.

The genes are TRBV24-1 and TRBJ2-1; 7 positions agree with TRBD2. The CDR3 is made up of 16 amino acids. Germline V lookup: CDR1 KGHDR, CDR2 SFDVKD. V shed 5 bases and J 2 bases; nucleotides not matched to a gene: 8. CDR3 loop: CATSGPLALTYNEQFF. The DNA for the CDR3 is TGTGCCACCAGTGGCCCACTAGCGCTAACCTACAATGAGCAGTTCTTC.

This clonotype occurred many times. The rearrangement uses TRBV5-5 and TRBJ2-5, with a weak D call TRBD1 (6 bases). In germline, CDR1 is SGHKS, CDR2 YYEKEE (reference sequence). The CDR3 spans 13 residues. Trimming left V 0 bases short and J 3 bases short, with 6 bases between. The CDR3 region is CASSLDREETQYF. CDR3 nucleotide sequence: TGTGCCAGCAGCTTGGACAGGGAAGAGACCCAGTACTTC.